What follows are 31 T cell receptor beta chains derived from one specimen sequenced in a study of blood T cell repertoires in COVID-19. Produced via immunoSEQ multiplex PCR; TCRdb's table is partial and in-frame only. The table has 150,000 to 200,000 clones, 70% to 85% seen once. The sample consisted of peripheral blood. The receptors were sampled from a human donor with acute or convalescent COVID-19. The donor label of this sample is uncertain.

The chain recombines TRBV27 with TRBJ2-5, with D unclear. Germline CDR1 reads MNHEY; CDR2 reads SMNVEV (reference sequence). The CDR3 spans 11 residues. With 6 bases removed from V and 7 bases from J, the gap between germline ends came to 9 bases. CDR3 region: CASSLRGTQYF. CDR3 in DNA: TGTGCCAGCAGCCTTCGAGGGACCCAGTACTTC.

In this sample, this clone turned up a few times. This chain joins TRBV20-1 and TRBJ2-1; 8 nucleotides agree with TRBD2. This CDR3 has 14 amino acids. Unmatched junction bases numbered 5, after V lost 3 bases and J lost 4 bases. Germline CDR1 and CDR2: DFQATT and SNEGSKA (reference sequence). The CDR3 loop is CSASLAGNYNEQFF. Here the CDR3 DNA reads TGCAGTGCTAGTTTAGCGGGGAATTACAATGAGCAGTTCTTC.

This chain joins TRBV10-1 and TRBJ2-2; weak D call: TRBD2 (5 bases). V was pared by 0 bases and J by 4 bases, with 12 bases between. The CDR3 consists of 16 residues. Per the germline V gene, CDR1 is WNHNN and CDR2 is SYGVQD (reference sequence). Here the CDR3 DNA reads TGCGCCAGCAGTGAGTCAGGCCTAGCAGGCACCGGGGAGCTGTTTTTT. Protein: CASSESGLAGTGELFF.

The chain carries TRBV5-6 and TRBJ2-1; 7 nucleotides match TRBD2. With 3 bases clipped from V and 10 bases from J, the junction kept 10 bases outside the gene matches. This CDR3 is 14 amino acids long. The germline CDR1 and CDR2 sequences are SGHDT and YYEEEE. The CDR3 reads CASSSLATLKEQFF. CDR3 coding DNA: TGTGCCAGCAGCTCACTAGCGACTCTGAAGGAGCAGTTCTTC. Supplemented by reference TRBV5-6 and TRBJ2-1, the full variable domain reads DAGVTQSPTHLIKTRGQQVTLRCSPKSGHDTVSWYQQALGQGPQFIFQYYEEEERQRGNFPDRFSGHQFPNYSSELNVNALLLGDSALYLCASSSLATLKEQFFGPGTRLTVL.

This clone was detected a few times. The CDR3 bases are TGTGCCAGCAGCGATACTAGGGCGGATTATGGCTACACCTTC. Protein: CASSDTRADYGYTF. The genes are TRBV7-9 and TRBJ1-2; D is unclear. Germline V gives CDR1 SEHNR, CDR2 FQNEAQ (reference sequence). The CDR3 is made up of 14 amino acids. V lost 5 bases and J lost 5, with 15 bases in between.

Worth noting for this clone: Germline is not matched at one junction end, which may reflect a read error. In DNA, the CDR3 is TGTGCCAGCAGCAACGGGGAACAAGGGACCCAGTACTTC. Its translation is CASSNGEQGTQYF. The chain joins TRBV3-1 (or the pseudogene TRBV3-2) to TRBJ2-5; a weak D match, TRBD2 (5 bases). CDR3 length equals 13 residues. The germline CDR1 and CDR2 sequences are LGHDT and YNNKEL (reference sequence).

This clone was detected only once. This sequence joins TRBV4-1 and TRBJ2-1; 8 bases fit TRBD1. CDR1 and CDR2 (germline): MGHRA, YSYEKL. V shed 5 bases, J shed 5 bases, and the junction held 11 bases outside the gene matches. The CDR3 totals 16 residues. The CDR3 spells CASSEPRTGSNNEQFF. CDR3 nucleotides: TGCGCCAGCAGCGAACCGCGGACAGGGTCTAACAATGAGCAGTTCTTC.

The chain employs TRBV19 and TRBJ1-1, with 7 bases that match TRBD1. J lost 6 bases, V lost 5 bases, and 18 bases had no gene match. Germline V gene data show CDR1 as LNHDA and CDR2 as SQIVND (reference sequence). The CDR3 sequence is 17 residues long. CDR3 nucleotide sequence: TGTGCCAGTAGTCGCCTCGGGACAGCCATTTTTGGGGCTGAAGCTTTCTTT. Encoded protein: CASSRLGTAIFGAEAFF. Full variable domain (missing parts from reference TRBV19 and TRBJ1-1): DGGITQSPKYLFRKEGQNVTLSCEQNLNHDAMYWYRQDPGQGLRLIYYSQIVNDFQKGDIAEGYSVSREKKESFPLTVTSAQKNPTAFYLCASSRLGTAIFGAEAFFGQGTRLTVV.

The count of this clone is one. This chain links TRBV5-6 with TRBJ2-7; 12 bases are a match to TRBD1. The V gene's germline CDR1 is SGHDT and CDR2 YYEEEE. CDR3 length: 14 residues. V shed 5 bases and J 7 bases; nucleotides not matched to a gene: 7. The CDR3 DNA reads TGTGCCAGCAGTCCGGGACAGGGGGCGCGGGAGCAGTACTTC. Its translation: CASSPGQGAREQYF. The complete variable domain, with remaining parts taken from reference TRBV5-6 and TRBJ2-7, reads DAGVTQSPTHLIKTRGQQVTLRCSPKSGHDTVSWYQQALGQGPQFIFQYYEEEERQRGNFPDRFSGHQFPNYSSELNVNALLLGDSALYLCASSPGQGAREQYFGPGTRLTVT.

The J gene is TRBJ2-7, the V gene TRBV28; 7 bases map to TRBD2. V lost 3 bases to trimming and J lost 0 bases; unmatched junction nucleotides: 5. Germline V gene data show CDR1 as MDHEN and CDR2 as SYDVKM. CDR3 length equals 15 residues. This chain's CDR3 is CASSFGGGTSYEQYF. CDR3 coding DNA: TGTGCCAGCAGTTTCGGCGGGGGAACCTCCTACGAGCAGTACTTC.

The CDR3 region has the DNA TGTGCCAGCAGTCAGACACAGAACACTGAAGCTTTCTTT. Translation: CASSQTQNTEAFF. The chain couples TRBV7-9 to TRBJ1-1; D gene unclear. Per germline, CDR1 SEHNR and CDR2 FQNEAQ (reference sequence). V was clipped by 6 bases and J by 1 base, with 9 bases between them. The CDR3 runs 13 residues.

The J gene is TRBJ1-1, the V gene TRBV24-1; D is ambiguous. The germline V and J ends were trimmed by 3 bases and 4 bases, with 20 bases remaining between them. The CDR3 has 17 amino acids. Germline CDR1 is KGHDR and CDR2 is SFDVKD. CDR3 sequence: CATSDAPWRRAATEAFF. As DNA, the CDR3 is TGTGCCACCAGTGATGCCCCATGGAGGAGGGCCGCCACTGAAGCTTTCTTT.

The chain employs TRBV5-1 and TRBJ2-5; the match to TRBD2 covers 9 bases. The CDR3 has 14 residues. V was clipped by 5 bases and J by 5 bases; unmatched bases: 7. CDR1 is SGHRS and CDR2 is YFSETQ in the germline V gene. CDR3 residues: CASRLAGEVETQYF. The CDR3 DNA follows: TGCGCCAGCAGGTTAGCGGGAGAGGTGGAGACCCAGTACTTC.

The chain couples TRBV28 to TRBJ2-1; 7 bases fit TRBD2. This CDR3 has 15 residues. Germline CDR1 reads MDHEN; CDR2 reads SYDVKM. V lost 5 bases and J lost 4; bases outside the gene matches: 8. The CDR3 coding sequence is TGTGCCAGCAGTCCTCGGCCTAGCGGTTACAATGAGCAGTTCTTC. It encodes CASSPRPSGYNEQFF. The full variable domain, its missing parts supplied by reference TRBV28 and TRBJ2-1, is DVKVTQSSRYLVKRTGEKVFLECVQDMDHENMFWYRQDPGLGLRLIYFSYDVKMKEKGDIPEGYSVSREKKERFSLILESASTNQTSMYLCASSPRPSGYNEQFFGPGTRLTVL.

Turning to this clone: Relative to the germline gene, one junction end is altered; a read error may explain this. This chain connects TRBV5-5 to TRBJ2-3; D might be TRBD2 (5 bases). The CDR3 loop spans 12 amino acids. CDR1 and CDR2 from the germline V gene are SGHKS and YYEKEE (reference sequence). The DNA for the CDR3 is TGTGCCAGCAGCATTAGCGTGGATACGCGGTATTTT. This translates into CASSISVDTRYF.

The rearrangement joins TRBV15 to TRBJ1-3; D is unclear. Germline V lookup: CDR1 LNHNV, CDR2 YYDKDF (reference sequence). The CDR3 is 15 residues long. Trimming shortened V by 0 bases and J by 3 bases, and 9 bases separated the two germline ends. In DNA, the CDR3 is TGTGCCACCAGCAGAGATCGAGGGAATGGAAACACCATATATTTT. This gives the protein CATSRDRGNGNTIYF.

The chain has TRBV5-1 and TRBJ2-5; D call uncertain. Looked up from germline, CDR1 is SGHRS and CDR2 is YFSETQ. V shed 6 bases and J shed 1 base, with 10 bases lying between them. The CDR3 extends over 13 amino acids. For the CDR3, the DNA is TGCGCCAGCACCCGCGATTTCCAAGAGACCCAGTACTTC. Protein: CASTRDFQETQYF. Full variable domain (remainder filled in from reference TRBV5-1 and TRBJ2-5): KAGVTQTPRYLIKTRGQQVTLSCSPISGHRSVSWYQQTPGQGLQFLFEYFSETQRNKGNFPGRFSGRQFSNSRSEMNVSTLELGDSALYLCASTRDFQETQYFGPGTRLLVL.

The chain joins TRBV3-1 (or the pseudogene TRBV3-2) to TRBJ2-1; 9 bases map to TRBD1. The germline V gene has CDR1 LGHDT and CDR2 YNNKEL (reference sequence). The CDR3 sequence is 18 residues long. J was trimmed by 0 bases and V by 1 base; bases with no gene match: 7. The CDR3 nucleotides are TGTGCCAGCAGCCAAGTTATGGGACAGGGTTTCTCCTACAATGAGCAGTTCTTC. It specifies CASSQVMGQGFSYNEQFF.

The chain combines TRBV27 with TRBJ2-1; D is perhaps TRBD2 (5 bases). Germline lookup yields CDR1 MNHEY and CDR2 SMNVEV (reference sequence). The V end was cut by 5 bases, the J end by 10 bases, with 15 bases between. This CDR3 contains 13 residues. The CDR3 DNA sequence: TGTGCCAGCAGTCTAGCTGGATCGGTGGAGCAGTTCTTC. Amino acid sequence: CASSLAGSVEQFF.

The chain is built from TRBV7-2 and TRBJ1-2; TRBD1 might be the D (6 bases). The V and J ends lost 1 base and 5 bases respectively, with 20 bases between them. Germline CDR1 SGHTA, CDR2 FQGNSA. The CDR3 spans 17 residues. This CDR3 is CASSLDLNRGKLYGYTF. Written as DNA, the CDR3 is TGTGCCAGCAGCTTAGATCTAAATAGGGGGAAGCTTTATGGCTACACCTTC. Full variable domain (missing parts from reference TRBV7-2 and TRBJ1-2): GAGVSQSPSNKVTEKGKDVELRCDPISGHTALYWYRQSLGQGLEFLIYFQGNSAPDKSGLPSDRFSAERTGGSVSTLTIQRTQQEDSAVYLCASSLDLNRGKLYGYTFGSGTRLTVV.

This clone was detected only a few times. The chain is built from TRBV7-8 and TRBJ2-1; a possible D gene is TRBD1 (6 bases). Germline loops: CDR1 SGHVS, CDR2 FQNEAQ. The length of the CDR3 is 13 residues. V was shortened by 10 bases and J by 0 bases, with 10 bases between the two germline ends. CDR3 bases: TGTGCCACCAGGGGAGACTCCTACAATGAGCAGTTCTTC. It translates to CATRGDSYNEQFF.

CDR3 nucleotides: TGTGCCAGCGGGGGGGGAACCTACGAGCAGTACTTC. Translation gives CASGGGTYEQYF. The chain is built from TRBV2 and TRBJ2-7; 7 bases match TRBD2. The CDR3 has 12 amino acids. J gave up 2 bases and V 8 bases, and 3 bases lay outside the gene matches. Germline V lookup: CDR1 SNHLY, CDR2 FYNNEI.

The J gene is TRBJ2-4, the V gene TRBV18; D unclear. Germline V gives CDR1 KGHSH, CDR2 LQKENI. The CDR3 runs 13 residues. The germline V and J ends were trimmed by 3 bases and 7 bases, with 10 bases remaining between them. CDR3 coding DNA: TGTGCCAGCTCACCTTCCCTTCTTAACATTCAGTACTTC. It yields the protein CASSPSLLNIQYF.

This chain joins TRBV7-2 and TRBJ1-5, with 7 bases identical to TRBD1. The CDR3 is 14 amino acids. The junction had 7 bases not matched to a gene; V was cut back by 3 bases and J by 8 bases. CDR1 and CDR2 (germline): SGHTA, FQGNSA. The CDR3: CASSLNRGGKPQHF. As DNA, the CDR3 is TGTGCCAGCAGCTTGAACAGGGGAGGAAAGCCCCAGCATTTT.

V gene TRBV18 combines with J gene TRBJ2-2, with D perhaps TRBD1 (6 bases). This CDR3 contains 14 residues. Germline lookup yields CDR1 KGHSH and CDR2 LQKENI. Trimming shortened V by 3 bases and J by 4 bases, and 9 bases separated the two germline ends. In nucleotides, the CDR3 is TGTGCCAGCTCACCGGGACAAACCACCGGGGAGCTGTTTTTT. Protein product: CASSPGQTTGELFF.

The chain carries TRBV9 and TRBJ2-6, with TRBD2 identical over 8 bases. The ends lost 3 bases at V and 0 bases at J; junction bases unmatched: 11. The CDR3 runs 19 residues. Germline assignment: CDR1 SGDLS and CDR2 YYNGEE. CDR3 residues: CASSASAGVALSGANVLTF. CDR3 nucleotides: TGTGCCAGCAGCGCATCAGCGGGGGTCGCCCTCTCTGGGGCCAACGTCCTGACTTTC.

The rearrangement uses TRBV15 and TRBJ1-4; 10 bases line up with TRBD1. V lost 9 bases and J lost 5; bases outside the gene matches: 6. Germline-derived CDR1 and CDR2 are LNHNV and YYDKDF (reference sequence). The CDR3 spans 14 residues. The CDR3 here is CATADRGQNEKLFF. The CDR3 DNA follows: TGTGCCACAGCCGACAGGGGGCAAAATGAAAAACTGTTTTTT.

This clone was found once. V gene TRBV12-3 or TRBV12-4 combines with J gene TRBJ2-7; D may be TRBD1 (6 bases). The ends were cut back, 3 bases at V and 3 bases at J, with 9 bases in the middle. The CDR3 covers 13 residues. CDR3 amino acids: CASSFRGLYEQYF. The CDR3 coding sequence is TGTGCCAGCAGTTTCAGGGGCCTCTACGAGCAGTACTTC.

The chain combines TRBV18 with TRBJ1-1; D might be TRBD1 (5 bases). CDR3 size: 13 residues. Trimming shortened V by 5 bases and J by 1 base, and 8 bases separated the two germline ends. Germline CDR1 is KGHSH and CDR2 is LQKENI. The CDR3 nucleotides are TGTGCCAGCTCAGGGGCTTGGAACACTGAAGCTTTCTTT. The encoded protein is CASSGAWNTEAFF. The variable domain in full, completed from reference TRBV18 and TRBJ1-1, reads NAGVMQNPRHLVRRRGQEARLRCSPMKGHSHVYWYRQLPEEGLKFMVYLQKENIIDESGMPKERFSAEFPKEGPSILRIQQVVRGDSAAYFCASSGAWNTEAFFGQGTRLTVV.

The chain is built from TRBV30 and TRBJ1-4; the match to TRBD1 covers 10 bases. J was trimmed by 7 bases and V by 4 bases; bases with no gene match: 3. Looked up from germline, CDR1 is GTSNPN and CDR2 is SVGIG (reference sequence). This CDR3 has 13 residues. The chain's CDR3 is CAWKGDRGEKLFF. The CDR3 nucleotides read TGTGCCTGGAAGGGGGACAGGGGTGAAAAACTGTTTTTT.

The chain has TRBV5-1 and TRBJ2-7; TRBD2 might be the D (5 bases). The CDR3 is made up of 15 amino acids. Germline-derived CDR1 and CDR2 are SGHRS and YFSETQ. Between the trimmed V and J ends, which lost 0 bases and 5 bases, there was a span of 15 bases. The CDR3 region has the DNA TGCGCCAGCAGCTTGGCCGGGAACAATATCAACGAGCAGTACTTC. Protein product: CASSLAGNNINEQYF.